This entry describes one T cell receptor (beta chain). After isolation, RNA underwent reverse transcription to generate cDNA as the sequencing template. The data were produced by immunoSEQ multiplex PCR, yet TCRdb's version contains in-frame clones alone and is incomplete. The sample shows 90,000 to 100,000 clones, roughly two thirds of them seen only once. The sample's treatment: oral pan-JAK inhibitor, 5-10 mg twice daily. This entry comes from a study of CD8+ T cells in alopecia areata. CDR3 length equals 12 residues. Per the germline V gene, CDR1 is SGHRS and CDR2 is YFSETQ. V was shortened by 2 bases and J by 6 bases, with 9 bases between the two germline ends.

This rearrangement joins TRBV5-1 to TRBJ2-7; D might be TRBD1 or TRBD2, each matching 6 bases. Sequencing used CD8+ T cells sorted from blood, obtained at week 4, from a patient treated with tofacitinib. The sequence was obtained from a human donor with alopecia areata. Here the CDR3 reads CASSFRGLEQYF. CDR3 DNA sequence: TGCGCCAGCAGCTTCCGGGGGCTCGAGCAGTACTTC.